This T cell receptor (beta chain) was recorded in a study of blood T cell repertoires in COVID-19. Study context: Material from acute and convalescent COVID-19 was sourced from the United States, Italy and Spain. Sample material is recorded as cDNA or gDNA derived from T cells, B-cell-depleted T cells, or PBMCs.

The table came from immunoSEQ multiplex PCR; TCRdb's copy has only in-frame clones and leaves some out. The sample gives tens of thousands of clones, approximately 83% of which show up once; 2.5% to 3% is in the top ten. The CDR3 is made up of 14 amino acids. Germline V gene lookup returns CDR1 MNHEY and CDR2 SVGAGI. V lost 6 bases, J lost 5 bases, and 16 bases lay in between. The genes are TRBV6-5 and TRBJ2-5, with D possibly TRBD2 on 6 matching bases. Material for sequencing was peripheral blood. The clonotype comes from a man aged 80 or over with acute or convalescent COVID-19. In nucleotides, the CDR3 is TGTGCCAGCAGCCGGGGTTTAGGAGGGGAGACCCAGTACTTC. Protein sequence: CASSRGLGGETQYF.